This T cell receptor beta chain was recovered during a study of T cell repertoires in aging, cancer and after chemotherapy. Rearranged V-D-J TRB sequences were amplified with a mixed TRB-A/B primer pool. Each CDR3 protein is one row after TCRdb ran MiXCR on the multiplex PCR reads. The repertoire consists of fewer than 3,000 distinct CDR3 sequences, with about 29% occurring once and the leading ten covering approximately 7.8%. By share, this clonotype counts as medium-sized. Amplification of TCR beta used genomic DNA extracted from peripheral blood. V lost 7 bases to trimming and J lost 2 bases, with 14 bases between them. This CDR3 has 14 amino acids. Germline V CDR1 and CDR2: MNHNS, SASEGT.

The sample comprised blood. This TCR came from a human donor with a solid tumor. The rearrangement joins TRBV6-1 to TRBJ1-2, with a tentative D call TRBD1 (6 bases). The CDR3 protein is CASTRTATNYGYTF. CDR3 sequence (DNA): TGTGCCAGCACTAGGACAGCGACGAACTATGGCTACACCTTC.